This T cell receptor (beta chain) was retrieved from a study of T cells in Graves' hyperthyroidism and ophthalmopathy. Researchers amplified the TCR beta CDR3 regions from RNA transcripts. When the TCR CDR3 underwent first-round RT-PCR, the HTBI primer set was used. One entry per CDR3 protein results from TCRdb running MiXCR on the multiplex PCR reads. This sample has about 550,000 distinct CDR3 sequences, with less than 25% found just once. This CDR3 is built from 14 residues. CDR1 is KGHDR, CDR2 SFDVKD, per germline. With 4 bases removed from V and 3 bases from J, the gap between germline ends came to 9 bases. The study excluded patients with uncontrolled infection, other autoimmune disease, pregnancy or lactation. This clonotype has ten or more counts. Its antigen remains unknown. Points from the study as a whole: Among thyroid clonotypes expanded above 0.001, most also appeared in blood.

The sample comprised blood. V gene TRBV24-1 combines with J gene TRBJ1-5; D is unclear. The sequence was collected from a man aged 18 to 29 with Graves' hyperthyroidism. The CDR3 DNA reads as TGTGCCACCAGTGACGGACTGGTCAATCAGCCCCAGCATTTT. The encoded protein is CATSDGLVNQPQHF.